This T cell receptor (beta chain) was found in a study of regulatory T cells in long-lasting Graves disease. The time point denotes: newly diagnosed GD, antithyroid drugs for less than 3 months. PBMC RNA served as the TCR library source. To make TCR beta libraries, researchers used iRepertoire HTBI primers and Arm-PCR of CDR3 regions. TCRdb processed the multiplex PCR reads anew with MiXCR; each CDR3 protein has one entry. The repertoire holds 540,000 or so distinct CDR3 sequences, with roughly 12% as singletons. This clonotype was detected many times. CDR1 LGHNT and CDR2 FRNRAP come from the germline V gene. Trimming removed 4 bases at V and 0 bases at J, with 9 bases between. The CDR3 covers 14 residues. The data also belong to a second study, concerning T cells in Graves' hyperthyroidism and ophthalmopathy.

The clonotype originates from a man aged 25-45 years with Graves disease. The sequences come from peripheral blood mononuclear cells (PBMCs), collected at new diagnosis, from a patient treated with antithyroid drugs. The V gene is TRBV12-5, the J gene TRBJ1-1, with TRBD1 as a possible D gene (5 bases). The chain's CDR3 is CASGSGGMNTEAFF. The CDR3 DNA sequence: TGTGCTAGTGGTTCGGGGGGGATGAACACTGAAGCTTTCTTT.